One and the same sample provided the 5 T cell receptor beta chains below, sequenced in a study of blood T cell repertoires in COVID-19. Data came from immunoSEQ multiplex PCR; TCRdb stores just in-frame clones and leaves some out. The top ten hold under 5% of the sample, which has about 250,000 clones, around 82% seen once. The material sequenced was peripheral blood. These receptor sequences come from a man in his forties or fifties with active or convalescent COVID-19.

V usage is TRBV5-1 and J usage is TRBJ2-3; 10 bases are a match to TRBD2. With 2 bases clipped from V and 0 bases from J, the junction kept 3 bases outside the gene matches. CDR1 and CDR2 from the germline V gene are SGHRS and YFSETQ. There are 16 residues in the CDR3. The CDR3 DNA reads as TGCGCCAGCAGCTTAGTAGCGGGGGGTAGCACAGATACGCAGTATTTT. The encoded protein is CASSLVAGGSTDTQYF.

The gene calls are TRBV19 and TRBJ1-6, with 7 bases fitting TRBD1. The CDR3 totals 14 residues. The V gene end was trimmed by 9 bases and the J gene end by 5 bases; junction bases not matched to a gene: 7. Germline values: CDR1 LNHDA, CDR2 SQIVND (reference sequence). This CDR3 is CASRSGQNNSPLHF. CDR3 nucleotide sequence: TGTGCCAGCCGCTCGGGACAGAATAATTCACCCCTCCACTTT.

The chain joins TRBV4-2 to TRBJ1-1; D not certain. Trimming left V 4 bases short and J 4 bases short, with 13 bases between. Germline loops: CDR1 LGHNA, CDR2 YNFKEQ. The CDR3 spans 14 residues. CDR3 bases: TGTGCCAGCAGCCTTAAGGATGGCGGCACTGAAGCTTTCTTT. Translating it yields CASSLKDGGTEAFF.

This chain connects TRBV19 to TRBJ2-7, with D possibly matching TRBD1 (6 bases). CDR1 and CDR2 from the germline V gene are LNHDA and SQIVND (reference sequence). The CDR3 totals 14 residues. Trimming cost V 4 bases and J 4 bases, with 14 bases left between them. The CDR3 sequence is CASSTQTGKYEQYF. CDR3 nucleotides: TGTGCCAGTAGTACCCAAACAGGGAAGTACGAGCAGTACTTC.

The chain joins TRBV9 to TRBJ2-1, with TRBD2 identical over 12 bases. Germline loops: CDR1 SGDLS, CDR2 YYNGEE. CDR3 size: 13 residues. The J segment lost 5 bases and the V segment lost 8 bases, leaving 2 bases of the junction unmatched. The CDR3 coding sequence is TGTGCCAGTGCTAGCGGGGGGGACAATGAGCAGTTCTTC. As protein: CASASGGDNEQFF.